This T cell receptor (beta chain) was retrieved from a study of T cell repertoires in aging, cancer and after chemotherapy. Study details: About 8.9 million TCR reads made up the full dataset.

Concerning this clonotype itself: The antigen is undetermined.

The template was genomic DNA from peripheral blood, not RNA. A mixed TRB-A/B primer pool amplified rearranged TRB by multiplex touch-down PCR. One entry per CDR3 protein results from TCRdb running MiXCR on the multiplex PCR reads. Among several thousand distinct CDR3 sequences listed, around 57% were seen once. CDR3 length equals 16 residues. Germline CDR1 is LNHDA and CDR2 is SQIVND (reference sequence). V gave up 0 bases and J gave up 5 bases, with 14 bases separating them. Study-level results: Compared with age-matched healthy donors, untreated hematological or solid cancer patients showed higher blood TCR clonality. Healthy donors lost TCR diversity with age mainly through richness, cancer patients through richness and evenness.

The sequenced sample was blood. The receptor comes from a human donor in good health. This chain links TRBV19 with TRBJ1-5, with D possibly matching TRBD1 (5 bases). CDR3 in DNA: TGTGCCAGTAGTATAGATCGGGGAGGGGTGGATCAGCCCCAGCATTTT. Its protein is CASSIDRGGVDQPQHF.